This TCR beta chain was identified in a study of sequential checkpoint blockade in melanoma. Study at large: DNA from 91 pretreatment tumor samples underwent TCRβ immunosequencing. Approximately 20 patients had tumor biopsies before treatment and at week 13.

The method was immunoSEQ multiplex PCR; TCRdb's version includes in-frame clones alone and lacks a portion of them. The sample has approximately 5,300 clones, approximately 35% seen once. Treatment meaning: randomized to nivolumab then ipilimumab (arm A) or the reverse (arm B). Relative to its sample, this clone is large. This sample comprised tumor tissue (inferred from file names), obtained from a patient given nivolumab and ipilimumab in sequence. The receptor comes from a human donor with melanoma.

The CDR3 coding sequence is TGTGCCAGCAGCTTGGGGCCCGGGACCATCTACAATGAGCAGTTCTTC. Protein: CASSLGPGTIYNEQFF. V and J are TRBV11-3 and TRBJ2-1; D tentatively reads TRBD1 or TRBD2 (5 bases each). This CDR3 spans 16 amino acids. Trimming cost V 3 bases and J 3 bases, with 15 bases left between them. Germline assignment: CDR1 SGHNT and CDR2 YENEEA. The complete variable domain, with remaining parts taken from reference TRBV11-3 and TRBJ2-1, reads EAGVVQSPRYKIIEKKQPVAFWCNPISGHNTLYWYLQNLGQGPELLIRYENEEAVDDSQLPKDRFSAERLKGVDSTLKIQPAELGDSAVYLCASSLGPGTIYNEQFFGPGTRLTVL.